Presented here are 14 T cell receptor beta chains from one specimen sequenced in a study of immune evolution from preneoplasia to lung adenocarcinoma. Assay used: immunoSEQ multiplex PCR; TCRdb lists only in-frame clones, some missing. The sample has some 4,200 clones; roughly 79% are singletons. Source material: FFPE adjacent normal lung tissue. The receptors come from a person between 65 and 79 years old with lung adenocarcinoma.

The chain is built from TRBV10-2 and TRBJ1-5; perhaps TRBD1 as D (5 bases). The V end was cut by 3 bases, the J end by 3 bases, with 6 bases between. The CDR3 has 13 residues. Per germline, CDR1 WSHSY and CDR2 SAAADI. CDR3 sequence: CASSDGANQPQHF. The CDR3, as DNA: TGCGCCAGCAGTGACGGGGCCAATCAGCCCCAGCATTTT.

V usage is TRBV7-9 and J usage is TRBJ2-1; D possibly corresponds to TRBD1 (5 bases). Germline CDR1 reads SEHNR; CDR2 reads FQNEAQ (reference sequence). This CDR3 region has 14 residues. V lost 3 bases to trimming and J lost 15 bases, with 21 bases between them. Here the CDR3 DNA reads TGTGCCAGCAGCTTCATTGGTCAGGGTCAAGGTATGTTCTTC. Protein product: CASSFIGQGQGMFF.

The genes are TRBV28 and TRBJ1-3; D ambiguous. This CDR3 region has 14 residues. Germline CDR1 is MDHEN and CDR2 is SYDVKM. Trimming took 1 base from V and 2 from J, leaving 6 bases between them. The CDR3 nucleotides read TGTGCCAGCAGTTTATTGAGCACTGGAAACACCATATATTTT. Protein sequence: CASSLLSTGNTIYF.

The chain carries TRBV7-3 and TRBJ2-3; TRBD2 agrees at 9 bases. This CDR3 comprises 15 residues. Germline V gene data show CDR1 as SGHTA and CDR2 as FQGTGA. Trimming took 4 bases from V and 3 from J; bases not matched to a gene: 5. The CDR3 DNA reads as TGTGCCAGCAGCTCGGCGGGAGGGCTAACAGATACGCAGTATTTT. Amino acid sequence: CASSSAGGLTDTQYF.

V usage is TRBV30 and J usage is TRBJ1-6; D is perhaps TRBD1 (5 bases). Between the trimmed V and J ends, which lost 3 bases and 10 bases, there was a span of 19 bases. The CDR3 totals 15 residues. Germline V gene data show CDR1 as GTSNPN and CDR2 as SVGIG (reference sequence). This chain's CDR3 is CAWRGVGWGGSPLHF. The CDR3 DNA reads TGTGCCTGGAGGGGGGTCGGTTGGGGCGGGTCACCCCTCCACTTT.

This clone was observed a single time. The rearrangement uses TRBV28 and TRBJ1-1, with no clear D. The CDR3 totals 13 residues. Germline loops: CDR1 MDHEN, CDR2 SYDVKM. V lost 1 base and J 4 bases, leaving 7 bases between the germline ends. Here the CDR3 reads CASSLSYRTEAFF. The CDR3 region has the DNA TGTGCCAGCAGTTTATCCTACCGCACTGAAGCTTTCTTT.

This clone was recorded a few times. The V and J genes are TRBV28 and TRBJ2-6; maybe TRBD1 (6 bases). The germline V gene has CDR1 MDHEN and CDR2 SYDVKM. V was shortened by 6 bases and J by 2 bases, with 14 bases between the two germline ends. The CDR3 consists of 16 residues. Written as DNA, the CDR3 is TGTGCCAGCAGCCAAAGACAGGTGCCTGGGGCCAACGTCCTGACTTTC. Amino acids: CASSQRQVPGANVLTF.

The gene calls are TRBV11-2 and TRBJ2-1; 8 bases map to TRBD2. V gave up 3 bases and J gave up 6 bases; unmatched junction bases: 7. Germline V CDR1 and CDR2: SGHAT, FQNNGV. There are 15 residues in the CDR3. CDR3: CASSFRGGPSNEQFF. The CDR3 region has the DNA TGTGCCAGCAGCTTTCGGGGGGGCCCAAGCAATGAGCAGTTCTTC.

The CDR3: CASSFQGAMNTEAFF. The CDR3, as DNA: TGTGCCAGCAGCTTTCAGGGGGCAATGAACACTGAAGCTTTCTTT. This chain links TRBV7-9 with TRBJ1-1, with 8 nucleotides matching TRBD1. The CDR3 runs to 15 residues. The V gene end was trimmed by 3 bases and the J gene end by 0 bases; junction bases not matched to a gene: 3. CDR1 SEHNR and CDR2 FQNEAQ come from the germline V gene (reference sequence).

A few counts support this clone. J is TRBJ1-5 and V is TRBV10-1; 10 bases line up with TRBD1. This CDR3 region has 14 residues. Germline V gene sequence: CDR1 WNHNN, CDR2 SYGVQD (reference sequence). Trimming at V came to 0 bases and at J to 11 bases, leaving 4 bases not matched to a gene. For the CDR3, the DNA is TGCGCCAGCAGTGAGTCCTCGGACAGGGGGGCCCAGCATTTT. It is translated as CASSESSDRGAQHF.

The chain links TRBV10-3 to TRBJ2-1; TRBD2 aligns across 10 bases. The V and J ends lost 11 bases and 9 bases, in that order; junction bases with no gene match: 22. Germline V gene lookup returns CDR1 ENHRY and CDR2 SYGVKD. CDR3 length: 17 residues. The CDR3 nucleotides read TGTGCCTCTCTTTCAGCGGGAGGGCCTAGAGTTCTGGTTGAGCAGTTCTTC. This codes for CASLSAGGPRVLVEQFF.

This sequence joins TRBV11-2 and TRBJ2-3, with 7 bases lining up with TRBD2. The trim removed 1 base at V and 4 bases at J, leaving 8 bases unmatched. CDR3 length: 16 residues. Per germline, CDR1 SGHAT and CDR2 FQNNGV. The CDR3 loop is CASSLGLAVGSDTQYF. The CDR3 DNA follows: TGTGCCAGCAGCTTAGGGCTAGCGGTTGGCTCAGATACGCAGTATTTT.

The chain uses TRBV30 and TRBJ2-5; D may be TRBD2 (5 bases). Per germline, CDR1 GTSNPN and CDR2 SVGIG (reference sequence). Trimming left V 5 bases short and J 4 bases short, with 14 bases between. The CDR3 is 13 amino acids. Here the CDR3 DNA reads TGTGCCTGGGAGGGTCCTTTAGGAGAGACCCAGTACTTC. It encodes CAWEGPLGETQYF.

Note on this clone: A read error may produce the germline difference seen at one junction end. This chain joins TRBV2 and TRBJ2-5, with D uncertain. Per the germline V gene, CDR1 is SNHLY and CDR2 is FYNNEI. CDR3 length equals 10 residues. The CDR3 region has the DNA TGTGCCAGCCGTGAACAAGGCCAGTACTTC. This translates into CASREQGQYF.